A selection of T cell receptor beta chains follows, all from one sample in a study of CXCR3-negative and CXCR3-positive naive CD8 T cells. TCRdb reprocessed the 5' RACE reads and reports one entry per CDR3 protein, with no DNA. The listing contains over 35,000 distinct CDR3 sequences. The sample was memory CD8+ T cells from blood. These receptors all come from a human donor in good health. Some clones in this sample may be carry-over from other donors' samples. Both conserved end residues are part of each CDR3. Clone size appears in some rows only: once, few, many, or a class for an expanded clone.

TRBV27	TRBJ2-7	.	CASSLAGTGYYEQYF
TRBV7-8	TRBJ2-1	.	CASSSYTNEQFF
TRBV9	TRBJ2-1	.	CASSVRPGQGEQFF
TRBV29-1	TRBJ1-1	.	CSVHPSDREDTEAFF
TRBV12-3/TRBV12-4	TRBJ1-6	.	CASSMTGDNSPLHF
TRBV2	TRBJ2-1	.	CASVSSYSYNEQFF
TRBV28	TRBJ2-3	.	CASSPLTSGKSDTQYF
TRBV9	TRBJ1-1	.	CASSVQGNTEAFF
TRBV28	TRBJ2-4	.	CASRETGTSKNIQYF
TRBV14	TRBJ1-1	.	CASSHRTGDYTEAFF
TRBV20-1	TRBJ2-7	.	CSARSFRGGSSEQYF
TRBV29-1	TRBJ1-2	.	CSVPTGTNYGYTF
TRBV11-2	TRBJ1-1	.	CASSHTGGTEAFF
TRBV14	TRBJ2-3	.	CASSQARGVRKDTQYF
TRBV10-3	TRBJ2-3	.	CAITTPEAADTQYF
TRBV12-3/TRBV12-4	TRBJ1-2	.	CASSLKGVGYTF
TRBV13	TRBJ2-4	.	CASSSTGQYKNIQYF
TRBV6-1	TRBJ2-1	medium-sized	CASSTGTEAYNEQFF
TRBV6-2/TRBV6-3	TRBJ2-1	.	CASSATESSYNEQFF
TRBV29-1	TRBJ2-5	.	CSVVSVGETQYF
TRBV29-1	TRBJ2-1	.	CSVEVDQGWFEQFF
TRBV7-2	TRBJ2-2	.	CASSPGYNTGELFF
TRBV7-2	TRBJ2-7	.	CASSWEGLEQYF
TRBV7-9	TRBJ2-1	.	CASSSPELAGAFEQFF
TRBV5-1	TRBJ2-3	.	CASSPGGVATDTQYF
TRBV7-6	TRBJ1-1	.	CASSQLGGGTEAFF
TRBV5-6	TRBJ2-3	.	CASSSLLRVDGTDTQYF
TRBV7-9	TRBJ2-7	.	CASTNREIGQYF
TRBV29-1	TRBJ2-1	.	CSVERGNAEQFF
TRBV29-1	TRBJ2-3	.	CSVVLGNTDTQYF
TRBV25-1	TRBJ2-1	.	CASTSSETGNEQFF
TRBV6-6	TRBJ2-1	.	CASSAGLREEFF
TRBV4-3	TRBJ2-6	.	CASSQESGSGANVLTF
TRBV5-1	TRBJ2-5	.	CASSLSASGGLKETQYF
TRBV4-2	TRBJ2-6	.	CASSPRLGSGANVLTF
TRBV29-1	TRBJ2-3	.	CSVELASGYTDTQYF